A single T cell receptor beta chain is shown here with its context. Categorization into cohorts depended on clinical history that participants reported. V dropped 0 bases and J dropped 0 bases, with 7 bases sitting between them. The germline V gene has CDR1 SGDLS and CDR2 YYNGEE. This CDR3 is built from 15 residues. Measured with immunoSEQ multiplex PCR; TCRdb has only the in-frame clones, and not every one. Of more than 250,000 clones in the sample, around 87% were seen once. This record belongs to a study of blood T cell repertoires in COVID-19. The sequence was collected from a woman aged 25 to 39 who had recovered from COVID-19. The chain is built from TRBV9 and TRBJ1-3; unclear D gene. Specimen: PBMCs or T cells enriched from blood (not recorded which). The CDR3 DNA reads TGTGCCAGCAGCGTAGCACTCGGCTCTGGAAACACCATATATTTT. This sequence encodes CASSVALGSGNTIYF.